This entry is about one TCR beta chain. Clones were read by immunoSEQ multiplex PCR, and TCRdb kept only the in-frame ones, dropping some. The table records about 94,000 clones, approximately 87% of them present only once. This CDR3 is 15 amino acids long. Per the germline V gene, CDR1 is SGHNT and CDR2 is YYREEE (reference sequence). V lost 4 bases, J lost 3 bases, and 7 bases stayed unmatched. The data were obtained in a study of T cell responses to AZD1222 COVID-19 vaccine. The sample consisted of peripheral blood, taken 28 days after the second AZD1222 dose. The chain uses TRBV5-4 and TRBJ2-3, with 8 bases aligning to TRBD1. The TCR was taken from an adult who received the AZD1222 COVID-19 vaccine. The CDR3 nucleotides are TGTGCCAGCAGCGCCGGGACAGGCGTTACAGATACGCAGTATTTT. This encodes CASSAGTGVTDTQYF.